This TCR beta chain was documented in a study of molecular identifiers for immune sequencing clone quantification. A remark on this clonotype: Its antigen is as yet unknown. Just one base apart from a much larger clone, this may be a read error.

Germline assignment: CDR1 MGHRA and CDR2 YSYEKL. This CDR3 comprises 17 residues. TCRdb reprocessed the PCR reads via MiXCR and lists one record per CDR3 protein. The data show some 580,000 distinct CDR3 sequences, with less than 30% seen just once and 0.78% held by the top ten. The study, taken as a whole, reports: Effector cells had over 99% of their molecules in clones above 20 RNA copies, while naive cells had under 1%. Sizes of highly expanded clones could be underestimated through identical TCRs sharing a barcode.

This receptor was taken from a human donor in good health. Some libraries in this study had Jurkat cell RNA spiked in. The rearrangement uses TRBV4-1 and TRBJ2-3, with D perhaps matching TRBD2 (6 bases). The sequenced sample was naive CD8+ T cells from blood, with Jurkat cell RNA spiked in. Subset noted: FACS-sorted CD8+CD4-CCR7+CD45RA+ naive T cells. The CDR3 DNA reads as TGCGCCAGCAGCCAAGATATCACTAGCCCTAGCACAGAAACGCAGTATTTT. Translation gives CASSQDITSPSTETQYF.